This TCR beta chain emerged from a study of blood T cell repertoires in COVID-19 (dated by TCRdb to about 2020). At the level of the whole study: Samples covering the acute and convalescent phases of COVID-19 were provided by collaborators in the United States, Italy and Spain. The material from the prospective study consisted of cDNA or gDNA derived from T cells, B-cell-depleted T cells, or PBMCs. Subjects who had been exposed to COVID-19, were actively infected with it, or had recovered from it provided the deeply sampled blood TCRbeta repertoires that made up the dataset. The repertoires were made available in a free public database intended to serve as a resource for research on the immune response to SARS-CoV-2. The samples were drawn from two sources: the first 160 participants of the ongoing ImmuneRACE study, and 1,200 or so subjects contributed by 6 global collaborators. A de-identified subject ID, COVID-19 status, age in years and sex were almost always included in the sample metadata. Where HLA class I and class II types were available, the types were taken from metadata supplied by the sample provider, not from assay-based typing. The full study reports these points: The amount of clinical and demographic metadata varied by source and participant and was provided uncurated.

Whole blood was collected in K2EDTA tubes by collaborating institutions according to the institutions' own protocols. For TCRbeta analysis, collaborator samples were shipped as frozen whole blood, as isolated PBMCs, or as DNA extracted from either sample type. With respect to this clone: Its target antigen remains unknown. No base-level quality is on record; no much larger clone is a single base apart.

The immunoSEQ Assay, a bias-controlled multiplex PCR, was used to amplify TCRbeta CDR3 regions from genomic DNA. On the authors' methods: Within the assay, amplification of reference gene primers was used to estimate how many nucleated cells each sample contained. To quantify the absolute abundance of each unique TCRbeta CDR3 rearrangement, sequence reads were collapsed and filtered. For each sample, productive Simpson clonality was calculated by taking the square root of Simpson's diversity index across productive rearrangements. Imported from immuneACCESS, the table was reduced by TCRdb to in-frame sequences with V and J called. These copies leave out some clones; in studies compared against another copy, an unresolved V gene accounts for under half, and the cause of the remainder is not known. That table supplies the V and J calls and clone size; D and trimming were determined from the DNA. The sample includes 75,000 to 80,000 clones, with around nine tenths observed a single time. The leading ten clones occupy around 17% of the sample.

The V end gives up 5 bases and the J end 2 bases, leaving 3 bases in the junction not matched to a gene. The cysteine opens and the phenylalanine closes a CDR3 of 14 amino acids. Only the CDR3 region is kept as DNA, spanning 42 bases read in frame from base 1. The germline V gene (reference sequence) sets CDR1 to WNHNN and CDR2 to SYGVQD. This clonotype was obtained from a human donor in a cohort sampled during active COVID-19. The sequence is built from TRBV10-1 and TRBJ2-1, and 7 bases in between align with TRBD1. Sequenced sample: peripheral blood. The CDR3 amino acid sequence is: CASSPGQTYNEQFF. In nucleotide form, the sequence is TGCGCCAGCAGTCCGGGACAGACCTACAATGAGCAGTTCTTC.